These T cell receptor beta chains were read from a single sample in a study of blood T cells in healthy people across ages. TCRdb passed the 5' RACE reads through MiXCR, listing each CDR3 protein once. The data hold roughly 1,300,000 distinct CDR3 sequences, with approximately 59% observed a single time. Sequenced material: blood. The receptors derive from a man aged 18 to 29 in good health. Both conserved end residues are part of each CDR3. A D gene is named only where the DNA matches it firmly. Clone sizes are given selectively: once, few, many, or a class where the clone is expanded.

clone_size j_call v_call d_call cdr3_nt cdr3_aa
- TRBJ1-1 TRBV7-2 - TGTGCCAGCAGACCTGAGGGCACTGAAGCTTTCTTT CASRPEGTEAFF
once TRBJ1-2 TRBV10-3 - TGTGCCACCAGCCCGGACACCACTCATGGCTACACCTTC CATSPDTTHGYTF
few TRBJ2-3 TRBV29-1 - TGCAGCGTTGAAGATACCGGCACAGATACGCAGTATTTT CSVEDTGTDTQYF
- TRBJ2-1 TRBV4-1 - TGCGCCAGCAGCCAATTGTCTAGCGCTGAGCAGTTCTTC CASSQLSSAEQFF
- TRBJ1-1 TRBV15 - TGTGCCACCAGCAGATCCCATGCGGGCGCCGGCACTGAAGCTTTCTTT CATSRSHAGAGTEAFF
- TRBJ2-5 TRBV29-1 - TGCAGCGTTGAGGTCGGGGGTAGGGTGGGAGAGACCCAGTACTTC CSVEVGGRVGETQYF
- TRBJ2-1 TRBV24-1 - TGTGCCACCAGTGAGGGGGGACCTCACTACAATGAGCAGTTCTTC CATSEGGPHYNEQFF
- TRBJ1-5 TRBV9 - TGTGCCAGCGGCGTTGGGGGGTATAGCAATCAGCCCCAGCATTTT CASGVGGYSNQPQHF
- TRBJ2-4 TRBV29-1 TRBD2 TGCAGCGGCAATCTAGCGGGAGAAAACATTCAGTACTTC CSGNLAGENIQYF
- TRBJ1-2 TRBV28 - TGTGCCAGCAGTTCTCCAGGCAGCTATGGCTACACCTTC CASSSPGSYGYTF
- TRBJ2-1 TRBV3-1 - TGTGCCAGCAGCACCCCAGGTAATGAGCAGTTCTTC CASSTPGNEQFF
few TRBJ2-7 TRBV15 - TGTGCCACCAGCCCCTACTCGAGCTCCTACGAGCAGTACTTC CATSPYSSSYEQYF
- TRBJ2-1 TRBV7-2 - TGTGCCAGCAGCCCAGAGGGGGTGGTAAATGAGCAGTTCTTC CASSPEGVVNEQFF
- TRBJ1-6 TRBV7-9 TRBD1 TGTGCCAGCAGTACCAACAGGGGCTTCACGGATTCACCCCTCCACTTT CASSTNRGFTDSPLHF
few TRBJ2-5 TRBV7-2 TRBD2 TGTGCCAGCAGCTTTCGACTAGCGGGAGGGCGAGAGACCCAGTACTTC CASSFRLAGGRETQYF
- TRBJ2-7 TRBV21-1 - TGTGCCAGCAGCAAAGCGCTTTGGAAAGTTATCTACGAGCAGTACTTC CASSKALWKVIYEQYF
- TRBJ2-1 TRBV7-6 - TGTGCCAGCAGCTTACGCCGGGACTACAATGAGCAGTTCTTC CASSLRRDYNEQFF
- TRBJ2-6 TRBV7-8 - TGTGCCAGCAGAGGGGCTGGGGCCAACGTCCTGACTTTC CASRGAGANVLTF